A selection of T cell receptor beta chains follows, all from one sample in a study of cytomegalovirus exposure and HLA in healthy donors. Libraries were prepared by immunoSEQ multiplex PCR; TCRdb keeps only in-frame clonotypes and omits some of them. Here the sample spans approximately 200,000 clones, approximately 88% being singletons. Sequencing input: PBMCs. These TCRs come from a boy under 18 in good health and CMV-seronegative. CDR3s include the opening cysteine and the closing phenylalanine or tryptophan. The D gene is left open where the match is weak. Clone size is stated in some rows and not others, as once, few, many or a class when expanded.

cdr3_nt cdr3_aa v_call clone_size j_call d_call
TGTGCCAGCAGTCCACAGTCCTCCGCCGGCTACACCTTC CASSPQSSAGYTF TRBV27 . TRBJ1-2 .
TGTGCCTGGAGTGTACAAGTGGGGGACAGGGTTGATGAGCAGTTCTTC CAWSVQVGDRVDEQFF TRBV30 . TRBJ2-1 TRBD1
TGTGCCAGCAGCGCAAAGGGGGGGCCGGCTTTCTTT CASSAKGGPAFF TRBV9 . TRBJ1-1 .
TGTGCCAGCAGCTTATCCATACAGGTGATGAACACTGAAGCTTTCTTT CASSLSIQVMNTEAFF TRBV11-2 . TRBJ1-1 .
TGTGCCAGCAGTCCCTCAATCTCCGCCAGCGGTACGCAGTATTTT CASSPSISASGTQYF TRBV27 . TRBJ2-3 .
TGCAGCGTTGAGGGACTAGCGGGATTGAACACCGGGGAGCTGTTTTTT CSVEGLAGLNTGELFF TRBV29-1 . TRBJ2-2 TRBD2
TGCGCCAGCAGCCCCACGACAGGGGGTACCCAAGAGACCCAGTACTTC CASSPTTGGTQETQYF TRBV5-1 . TRBJ2-5 TRBD1
TGTGCCTGGAGTGTATATACGGGTGTGGCTGAGCAGTTCTTC CAWSVYTGVAEQFF TRBV30 . TRBJ2-1 .
TGTGCCAGTGCCCGCCTCACGGGACTAAATGAAAAACTGTTTTTT CASARLTGLNEKLFF TRBV19 . TRBJ1-4 .
TGTGCCAGCAGTGTAGGAGGCGGGAATCAGCCCCAGCATTTT CASSVGGGNQPQHF TRBV2 few TRBJ1-5 .
TGTGCCAGCCACATAGCTGAGACCCAGTACTTC CASHIAETQYF TRBV2 . TRBJ2-5 .
TGTGCCAGCAGTTTAGGGGGCGTTGGGTCCGAGCAGTACTTC CASSLGGVGSEQYF TRBV27 . TRBJ2-7 .
TGCAGCGCTGTTAGGGGGCTAGGAATGAACACTGAAGCTTTCTTT CSAVRGLGMNTEAFF TRBV29-1 . TRBJ1-1 TRBD1
TGTGCCAGCACCGCTCGACCAGCGGGAGCGTCGAACACCGGGGAGCTGTTTTTT CASTARPAGASNTGELFF TRBV5-4 . TRBJ2-2 TRBD2
TGTGCCACCAGCAGAGATCTCGGGACAGGCTATGGCTACACCTTC CATSRDLGTGYGYTF TRBV15 . TRBJ1-2 TRBD1
TGTGCCAGCAGCATCGGGACAGGGGGCTTGAACACTGAAGCTTTCTTT CASSIGTGGLNTEAFF TRBV11-2 . TRBJ1-1 TRBD1
TGCGCCAGCAGTCTGGCTAGCGGGGCCTACGAGCAGTACTTC CASSLASGAYEQYF TRBV5-1 . TRBJ2-7 TRBD2
TGCGCCAGCAGCCGCGGGACAGGGGTAATCGCTAGCACAGATACGCAGTATTTT CASSRGTGVIASTDTQYF TRBV4-1 many TRBJ2-3 TRBD1
TGTGCCACCAGAAAGAACTCCAAAGCTTTCTTT CATRKNSKAFF TRBV15 . TRBJ1-1 .
TGTGCCAGCAGTCTCACCACCGGGACGGGGGGTGGGCCCCAGCATTTT CASSLTTGTGGGPQHF TRBV28 . TRBJ1-5 .
TGTGCCAGCAGGATCACAGGGAATCTTAACTATGGCTACACCTTC CASRITGNLNYGYTF TRBV28 . TRBJ1-2 .
TGTGCCAGCAGCCCCCTTGGGGGGAACTATGGCTACACCTTC CASSPLGGNYGYTF TRBV9 . TRBJ1-2 .
TGTGCCAGCAGCTTAGCCCGGAGCTACGAGCAGTACTTC CASSLARSYEQYF TRBV11-3 . TRBJ2-7 .
TGTGCCAGCAGCGTAACGCGGGGACCCTACAATGAGCAGTTCTTC CASSVTRGPYNEQFF TRBV7-8 . TRBJ2-1 .
TGTGCCAGCAGTATGACTGTCACAGATACGCAGTATTTT CASSMTVTDTQYF TRBV28 . TRBJ2-3 .
TGTTCCAGCCGCACCGGGGAGCTGTTTTTT CSSRTGELFF TRBV7-9 . TRBJ2-2 .
TGTGCCAGCAGCTTACGGTGGCAGGGAACTAATGAAAAACTGTTTTTT CASSLRWQGTNEKLFF TRBV7-8 . TRBJ1-4 .
TGTGCCGGCGGGGGTAGCGGGAGGCAACTCTCGGAGACCCAGTACTTC CAGGGSGRQLSETQYF TRBV2 . TRBJ2-5 TRBD2
TGTGCCAGCAGCTTAGGGGACAGGGGCGACGAGCAGTACTTC CASSLGDRGDEQYF TRBV11-3 . TRBJ2-7 TRBD1
TGTGCCTGGAGTCTCCCGGCTAGCAGTTCCTACGAGCAGTACTTC CAWSLPASSSYEQYF TRBV30 . TRBJ2-7 .
TGCAGCGTTGAATTAGTTCCCCAAGAGACCCAGTACTTC CSVELVPQETQYF TRBV29-1 . TRBJ2-5 .
TGTGCCAGCAGCCCCCGACAGGGGGCTGGGTACGAGCAGTACTTC CASSPRQGAGYEQYF TRBV7-9 . TRBJ2-7 TRBD1
TGTGCCAGCAGCCCCAATAGGGACAGTGATAAAGCTTTCTTT CASSPNRDSDKAFF TRBV7-6 . TRBJ1-1 TRBD1
TGTGCCAGCAGCTTACGGTTAAATGAAAAACTGTTTTTT CASSLRLNEKLFF TRBV7-8 . TRBJ1-4 .
TGTGCCAGCAGCGACTTCCGTTGGCGACTAGCGGGAGAGTATTGCACAGAGACCCAGTACTTC CASSDFRWRLAGEYCTETQYF TRBV21-1 . TRBJ2-5 .
TGCGCCAGCAGGCCTGACAGGGTGGTTAACTATGGCTACACCTTC CASRPDRVVNYGYTF TRBV10-2 once TRBJ1-2 TRBD1
TGCACCGGACAATTTCAAGAGACCCAGTACTTC CTGQFQETQYF TRBV20-1 . TRBJ2-5 .
TGTGCCAGCAGCCTTATGACAGGGTTCTCCTACGAGCAGTACTTC CASSLMTGFSYEQYF TRBV7-8 . TRBJ2-7 TRBD1
TGTGCCAGCAGGATCGAGCGGGGGGGACCCTACGAGCAGTACTTC CASRIERGGPYEQYF TRBV6-1 . TRBJ2-7 TRBD2
TGCAGCGTTGAACCCCGGGACAGGGGGCTCAATGAGCAGTTCTTC CSVEPRDRGLNEQFF TRBV29-1 . TRBJ2-1 TRBD1
TGTGCCAGCAGTTTTTCGTCCACAGGGGTCGGCTACGAGCAGTACTTC CASSFSSTGVGYEQYF TRBV7-3 . TRBJ2-7 TRBD1
TGTGCCAGCAGCATGACTAGAGCCTACGAGCAGTACTTC CASSMTRAYEQYF TRBV7-6 . TRBJ2-7 .
TGTGCCAGCAGTTTCCGGACTAGCTCCAACACCGGGGAGCTGTTTTTT CASSFRTSSNTGELFF TRBV6-5 . TRBJ2-2 TRBD2
TGTGCCAGCAGTTACTCTGAGACAGGGGGCCCCTATGGCTACACCTTC CASSYSETGGPYGYTF TRBV6-5 . TRBJ1-2 TRBD1
TGTGCCAGCAGCTTGGCAAGCGGCCTCACAGATACGCAGTATTTT CASSLASGLTDTQYF TRBV5-4 . TRBJ2-3 .
TGCGCCAGCAGAAGAGTAGCGGGGGTTCACACAGATACGCAGTATTTT CASRRVAGVHTDTQYF TRBV4-1 . TRBJ2-3 TRBD2
TGTGCCAGCAGCCAAACAATTATGGGGCCCTCCTACGAGCAGTACTTC CASSQTIMGPSYEQYF TRBV4-2 . TRBJ2-7 .
TGTGCCAGCAGGAGACTGACAGGGGCCTCCTACGAGCAGTACTTC CASRRLTGASYEQYF TRBV6-6 . TRBJ2-7 TRBD1
TGTGCCAGCAGCTTAACGGGGACTAGTGAAGATGAGCAGTTCTTC CASSLTGTSEDEQFF TRBV11-1 . TRBJ2-1 TRBD2
TGTGCCAGCAGTGAATCACGTGACAGTTACTACTACGAGCAGTACTTC CASSESRDSYYYEQYF TRBV2 . TRBJ2-7 .
TGTGCCAGCAGCCAAGAAGGGGTTGGCACAGATACGCAGTATTTT CASSQEGVGTDTQYF TRBV4-2 . TRBJ2-3 .
TGTGCCAATTCGTCGGGACAGGCCGTCTCCTACGAGCAGTACTTC CANSSGQAVSYEQYF TRBV11-3 . TRBJ2-7 TRBD1
TGTGCCAGCTTGGAGGGCGACGAGCAGTACTTC CASLEGDEQYF TRBV27 few TRBJ2-7 .
TGTGCCTACCTTAGGGGGGAAAAACTGTTTTTT CAYLRGEKLFF TRBV30 . TRBJ1-4 .
TGCGCCAGCAGCCGCTACATAGGAGGGAAAGGTGGCTACACCTTC CASSRYIGGKGGYTF TRBV4-3 . TRBJ1-2 .
TGCGCCAGCAGCTTCCAGGGAGAAGCTTTCTTT CASSFQGEAFF TRBV5-1 few TRBJ1-1 .
TGTGCCAGCAGCCATCCACTAAACCCAGGGGCCGAGGATGAAAAACTGTTTTTT CASSHPLNPGAEDEKLFF TRBV7-9 . TRBJ1-4 .
TGTGCCAGCAGCGCCAGGGGGAAAGGCTACACCTTC CASSARGKGYTF TRBV13 . TRBJ1-2 TRBD1
TGTGCCAGCAGTCTAGAGGGGAACACTGAAGCTTTCTTT CASSLEGNTEAFF TRBV28 . TRBJ1-1 .
TGCGCCAGCAGCTTCACAGGGGGCGCCGGCTACGAGCAGTACTTC CASSFTGGAGYEQYF TRBV5-1 . TRBJ2-7 TRBD1